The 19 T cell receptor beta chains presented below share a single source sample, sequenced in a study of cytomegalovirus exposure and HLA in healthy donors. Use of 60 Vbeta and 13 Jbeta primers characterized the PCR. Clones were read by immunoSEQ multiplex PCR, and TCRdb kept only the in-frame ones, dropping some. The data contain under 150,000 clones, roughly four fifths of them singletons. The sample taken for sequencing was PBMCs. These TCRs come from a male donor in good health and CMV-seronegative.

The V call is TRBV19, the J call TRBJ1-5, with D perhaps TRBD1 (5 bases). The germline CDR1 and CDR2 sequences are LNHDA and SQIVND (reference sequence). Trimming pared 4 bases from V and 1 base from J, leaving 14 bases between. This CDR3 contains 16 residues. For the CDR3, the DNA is TGTGCCAGTAGTACAGGACGACAGATGAGCAATCAGCCCCAGCATTTT. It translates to CASSTGRQMSNQPQHF.

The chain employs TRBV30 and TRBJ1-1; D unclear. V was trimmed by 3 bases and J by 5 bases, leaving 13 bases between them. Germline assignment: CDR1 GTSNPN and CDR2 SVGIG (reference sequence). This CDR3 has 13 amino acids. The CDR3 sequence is CAWSRELRTEAFF. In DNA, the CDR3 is TGTGCCTGGAGCCGGGAGTTGAGGACTGAAGCTTTCTTT.

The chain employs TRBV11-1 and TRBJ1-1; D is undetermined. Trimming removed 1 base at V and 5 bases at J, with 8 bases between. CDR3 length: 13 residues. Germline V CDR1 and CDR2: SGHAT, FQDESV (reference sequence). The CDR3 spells CASSLVVTTEAFF. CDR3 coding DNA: TGTGCCAGCAGCTTAGTTGTCACTACTGAAGCTTTCTTT. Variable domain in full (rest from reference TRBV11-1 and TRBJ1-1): EAEVAQSPRYKITEKSQAVAFWCDPISGHATLYWYRQILGQGPELLVQFQDESVVDDSQLPKDRFSAERLKGVDSTLKIQPAELGDSAMYLCASSLVVTTEAFFGQGTRLTVV.

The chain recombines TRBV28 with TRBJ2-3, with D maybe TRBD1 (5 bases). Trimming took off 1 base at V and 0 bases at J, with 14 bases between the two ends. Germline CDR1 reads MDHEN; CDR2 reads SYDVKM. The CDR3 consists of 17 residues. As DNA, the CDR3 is TGTGCCAGCAGTTTATTCCCGACAGCCCCTAGCACAGATACGCAGTATTTT. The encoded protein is CASSLFPTAPSTDTQYF. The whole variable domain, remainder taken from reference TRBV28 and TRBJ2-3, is DVKVTQSSRYLVKRTGEKVFLECVQDMDHENMFWYRQDPGLGLRLIYFSYDVKMKEKGDIPEGYSVSREKKERFSLILESASTNQTSMYLCASSLFPTAPSTDTQYFGPGTRLTVL.

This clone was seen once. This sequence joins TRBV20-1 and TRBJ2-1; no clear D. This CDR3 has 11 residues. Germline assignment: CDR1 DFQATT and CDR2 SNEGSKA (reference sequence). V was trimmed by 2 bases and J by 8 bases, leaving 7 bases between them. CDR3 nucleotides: TGCAGTGCTAGATCGGCGGATGAGCAGTTCTTC. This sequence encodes CSARSADEQFF.

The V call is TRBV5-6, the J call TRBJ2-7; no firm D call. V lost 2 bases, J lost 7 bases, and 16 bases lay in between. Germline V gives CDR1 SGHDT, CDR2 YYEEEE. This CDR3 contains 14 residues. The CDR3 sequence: CASSFSTGTREQYF. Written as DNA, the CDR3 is TGTGCCAGCAGCTTCTCGACTGGAACGCGAGAGCAGTACTTC. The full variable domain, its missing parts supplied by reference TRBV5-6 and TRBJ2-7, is DAGVTQSPTHLIKTRGQQVTLRCSPKSGHDTVSWYQQALGQGPQFIFQYYEEEERQRGNFPDRFSGHQFPNYSSELNVNALLLGDSALYLCASSFSTGTREQYFGPGTRLTVT.

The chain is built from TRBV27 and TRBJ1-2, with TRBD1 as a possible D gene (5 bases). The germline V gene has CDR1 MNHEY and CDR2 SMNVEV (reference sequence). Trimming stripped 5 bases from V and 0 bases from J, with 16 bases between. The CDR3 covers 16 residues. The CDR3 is CASSQHPDTANYGYTF. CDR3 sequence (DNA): TGTGCCAGCAGTCAACACCCGGACACAGCTAACTATGGCTACACCTTC.

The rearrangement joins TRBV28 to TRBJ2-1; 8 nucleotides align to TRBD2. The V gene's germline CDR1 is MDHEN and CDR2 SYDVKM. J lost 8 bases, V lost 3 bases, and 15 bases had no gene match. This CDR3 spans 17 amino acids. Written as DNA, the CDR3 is TGTGCCAGCAGTTTTCCTCCACTAGCGGAAAGGTACGATGAGCAGTTCTTC. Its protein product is CASSFPPLAERYDEQFF.

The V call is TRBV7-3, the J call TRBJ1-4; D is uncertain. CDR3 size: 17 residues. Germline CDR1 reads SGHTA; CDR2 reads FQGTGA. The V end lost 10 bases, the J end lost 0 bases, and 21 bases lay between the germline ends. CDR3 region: CATLTPHSLATNEKLFF. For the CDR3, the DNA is TGTGCCACCCTGACCCCGCACAGCCTTGCAACTAATGAAAAACTGTTTTTT. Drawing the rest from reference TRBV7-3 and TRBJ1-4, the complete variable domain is GAGVSQTPSNKVTEKGKYVELRCDPISGHTALYWYRQSLGQGPEFLIYFQGTGAADDSGLPNDRFFAVRPEGSVSTLKIQRTERGDSAVYLCATLTPHSLATNEKLFFGSGTQLSVL.

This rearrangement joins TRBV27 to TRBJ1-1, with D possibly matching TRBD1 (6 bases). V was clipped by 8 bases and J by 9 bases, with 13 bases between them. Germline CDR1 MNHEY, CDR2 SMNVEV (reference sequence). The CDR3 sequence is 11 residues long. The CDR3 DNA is TGTGCCAGCGGACAGTCCTTACAAGCTTTCTTT. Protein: CASGQSLQAFF.

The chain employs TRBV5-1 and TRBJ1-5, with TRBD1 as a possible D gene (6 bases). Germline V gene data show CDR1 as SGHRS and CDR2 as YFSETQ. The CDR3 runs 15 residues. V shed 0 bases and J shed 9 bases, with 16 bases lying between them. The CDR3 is CASSLEPGARAPQHF. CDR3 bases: TGCGCCAGCAGCTTGGAACCAGGGGCCAGGGCGCCCCAGCATTTT.

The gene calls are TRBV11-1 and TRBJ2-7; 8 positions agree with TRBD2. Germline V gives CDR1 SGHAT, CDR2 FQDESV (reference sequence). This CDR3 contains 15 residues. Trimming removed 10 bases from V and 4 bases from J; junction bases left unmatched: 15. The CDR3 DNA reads TGTGCCACCGGTCAGTCGGGAGGGCCGCCATACGAGCAGTACTTC. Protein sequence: CATGQSGGPPYEQYF.

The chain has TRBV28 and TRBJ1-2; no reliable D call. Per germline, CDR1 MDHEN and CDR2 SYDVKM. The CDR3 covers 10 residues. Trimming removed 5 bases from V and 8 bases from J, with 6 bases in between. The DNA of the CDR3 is TGTGCCAGCAGTGGCAAGGGCTACACCTTC. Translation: CASSGKGYTF.

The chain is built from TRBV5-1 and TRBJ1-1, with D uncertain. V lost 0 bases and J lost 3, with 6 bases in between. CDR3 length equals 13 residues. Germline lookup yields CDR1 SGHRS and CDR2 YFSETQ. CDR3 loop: CASSLAADTEAFF. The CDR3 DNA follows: TGCGCCAGCAGCTTGGCGGCGGACACTGAAGCTTTCTTT.

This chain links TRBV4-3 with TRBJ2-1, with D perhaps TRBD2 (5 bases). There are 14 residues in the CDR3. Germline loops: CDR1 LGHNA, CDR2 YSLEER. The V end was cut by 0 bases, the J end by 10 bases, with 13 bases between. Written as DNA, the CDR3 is TGCGCCAGCAGCCAAGATAGCGCCCTCACAGAGCAGTTCTTC. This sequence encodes CASSQDSALTEQFF.

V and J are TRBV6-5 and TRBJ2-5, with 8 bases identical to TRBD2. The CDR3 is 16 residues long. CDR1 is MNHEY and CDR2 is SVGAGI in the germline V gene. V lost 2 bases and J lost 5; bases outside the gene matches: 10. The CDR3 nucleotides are TGTGCCAGCAGTTACGCACTCGGGACTAGTAGGGAGACCCAGTACTTC. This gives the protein CASSYALGTSRETQYF.

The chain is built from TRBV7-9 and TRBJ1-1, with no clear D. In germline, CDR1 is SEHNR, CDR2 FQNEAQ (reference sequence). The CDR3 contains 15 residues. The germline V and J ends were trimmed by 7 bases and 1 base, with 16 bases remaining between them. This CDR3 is CASTLVAQPNTEAFF. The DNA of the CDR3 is TGTGCCAGCACCCTAGTAGCTCAGCCGAACACTGAAGCTTTCTTT.

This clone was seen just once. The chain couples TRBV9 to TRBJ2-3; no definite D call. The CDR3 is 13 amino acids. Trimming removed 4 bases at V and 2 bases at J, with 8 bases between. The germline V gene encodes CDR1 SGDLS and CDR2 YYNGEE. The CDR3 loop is CASSPLLTDTQYF. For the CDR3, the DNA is TGTGCCAGCAGCCCCCTCCTCACAGATACGCAGTATTTT.

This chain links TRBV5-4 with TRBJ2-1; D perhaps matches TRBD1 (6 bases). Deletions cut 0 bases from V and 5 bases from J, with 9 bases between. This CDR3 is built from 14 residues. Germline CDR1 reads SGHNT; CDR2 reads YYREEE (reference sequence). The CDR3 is CASSLDGTNNEQFF. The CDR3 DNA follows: TGTGCCAGCAGCTTGGACGGGACAAACAATGAGCAGTTCTTC.